Listed below are T cell receptor beta chains from one sample, sequenced in a study of neurological immune-mediated disorders. TCRdb called the 5' RACE reads again in MiXCR, with one record for every CDR3 protein. The sample lists tens of thousands of distinct CDR3 sequences, 10% to 15% seen once, with approximately 8% in the top ten. Source material: PBMCs. Source of these receptors: a man aged 55-75 years in good health. Each CDR3 is given with its conserved first and last residue. A D gene is named only where the DNA matches it firmly. Size values are once, few and many counts, or a class for expanded clones, and some rows have none.

>TRBJ1-2|TRBV9|many|.
TGTGCCAGCAGCCCCTTGAGGCAGGACTATGGCTACACCTTC
CASSPLRQDYGYTF
>TRBJ2-1|TRBV2|many|.
TGTGCCAGCAGTGAAGCGACCGGACTTACCTACAATGAGCAGTTCTTC
CASSEATGLTYNEQFF
>TRBJ2-1|TRBV7-2|many|TRBD2
TGTGCCAGCAGCTTTGGCGGGAGCTCCTACAATGAGCAGTTCTTC
CASSFGGSSYNEQFF
>TRBJ2-1|TRBV7-2|.|.
TGTGCCAGCAGCCCGGACAGTGTCTCCTACAATGAGCAGTTCTTC
CASSPDSVSYNEQFF
>TRBJ1-6|TRBV7-2|many|TRBD1
TGTGCCAGCAGCCCCAGGGGGGGGGCGCGTTCACCCCTCCACTTT
CASSPRGGARSPLHF
>TRBJ2-1|TRBV5-1|many|.
TGCGCCAGCAGCTTGGGGGGCAGCTCGTCGTACAATGAGCAGTTCTTC
CASSLGGSSSYNEQFF
>TRBJ1-1|TRBV12-3/TRBV12-4|many|.
TGTGCCAGCAGTTTGGTGGCGAACACTGAAGCTTTCTTT
CASSLVANTEAFF
>TRBJ2-5|TRBV5-1|medium-sized|TRBD2
TGCGCCAGCAGCGCGGGACTAGCGAGGCAAGAGACCCAGTACTTC
CASSAGLARQETQYF
>TRBJ2-7|TRBV7-2|many|TRBD1
TGTGCCAGCAGCCCTAGGGACAGGGCCCACGAGCAGTACTTC
CASSPRDRAHEQYF
>TRBJ2-7|TRBV2|many|.
TGTGCCAGCAGGCTCGGGACTCTGGGAGAGCAGTACTTC
CASRLGTLGEQYF
>TRBJ1-5|TRBV5-1|few|TRBD1
TGCGCCAGCAGCTTGATGGGGGACAGGGATCAGCCCCAGCATTTT
CASSLMGDRDQPQHF